Sequencing of this T cell receptor (beta chain) was carried out in a study of technical replicates of blood from a few donors. TCRdb's copy holds only in-frame clones and misses some; the assay was immunoSEQ multiplex PCR. The table has more than 65,000 clones, 90% to 95% seen once. The CDR3 has 15 residues. V lost 5 bases, J lost 5 bases, and 16 bases lay in between. Germline V gene sequence: CDR1 MNHNY, CDR2 SVGAGI (reference sequence). This TCR was sampled from a human donor in good health. Sequencing was performed on T cells isolated from PBMCs. The rearrangement joins TRBV6-6 to TRBJ1-5; possibly TRBD1 for D (5 bases). Written as DNA, the CDR3 is TGTGCCAGCAGTAGATCGGACAACATTTATCAGCCCCAGCATTTT. Its translation is CASSRSDNIYQPQHF.